This T cell receptor (beta chain) is from a study of beta chain features in type 1 diabetes. About the research overall: On cell yields, gender and age, patients and healthy donors were similar.

A note on this clone: Its antigen remains unidentified.

Expressed TCRB transcripts were sequenced because the entire RNA isolate underwent reverse transcription. Data came from immunoSEQ multiplex PCR; TCRdb stores just in-frame clones and leaves some out. The table lists about 450,000 clones, roughly 11% of them singletons. The length of the CDR3 is 12 residues. Deletions cut 5 bases from V and 6 bases from J, with 9 bases between. Germline-derived CDR1 and CDR2 are SGHTA and FQGTGA. Whole-study results and caveats: Shorter templates might be favored by PCR, equally in patients and controls. The study found fewer insertions and more deletions at VDJ junctions in type 1 diabetes patients. Across all four CD4+ subsets, people with type 1 diabetes showed modestly shorter TCRB CDR3s.

The V and J genes are TRBV7-3 and TRBJ2-3; D is unresolved. Sequenced input: naive CD4+ T cells from blood. The clonotype comes from a woman aged 18-29 years in good health. CDR3 sequence reads: CASSHFLDTQYF. In nucleotides, the CDR3 is TGTGCCAGCAGCCACTTTTTGGATACGCAGTATTTT.